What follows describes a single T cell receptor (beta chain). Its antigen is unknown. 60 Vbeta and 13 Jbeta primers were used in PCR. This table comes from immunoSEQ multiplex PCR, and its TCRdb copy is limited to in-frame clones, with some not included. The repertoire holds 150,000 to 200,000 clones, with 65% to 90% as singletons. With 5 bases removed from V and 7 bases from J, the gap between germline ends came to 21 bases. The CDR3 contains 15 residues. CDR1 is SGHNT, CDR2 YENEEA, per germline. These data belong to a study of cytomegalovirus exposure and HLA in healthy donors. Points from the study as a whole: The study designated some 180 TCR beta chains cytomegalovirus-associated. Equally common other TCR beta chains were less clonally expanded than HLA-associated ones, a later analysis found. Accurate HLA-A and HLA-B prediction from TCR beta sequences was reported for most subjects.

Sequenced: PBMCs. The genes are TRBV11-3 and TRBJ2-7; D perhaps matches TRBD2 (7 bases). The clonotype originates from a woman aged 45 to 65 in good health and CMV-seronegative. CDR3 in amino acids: CASSPGGPNIAEQYF. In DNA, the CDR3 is TGTGCCAGCAGCCCCGGGGGGCCGAACATTGCGGAGCAGTACTTC. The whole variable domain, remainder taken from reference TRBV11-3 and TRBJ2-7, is EAGVVQSPRYKIIEKKQPVAFWCNPISGHNTLYWYLQNLGQGPELLIRYENEEAVDDSQLPKDRFSAERLKGVDSTLKIQPAELGDSAVYLCASSPGGPNIAEQYFGPGTRLTVT.